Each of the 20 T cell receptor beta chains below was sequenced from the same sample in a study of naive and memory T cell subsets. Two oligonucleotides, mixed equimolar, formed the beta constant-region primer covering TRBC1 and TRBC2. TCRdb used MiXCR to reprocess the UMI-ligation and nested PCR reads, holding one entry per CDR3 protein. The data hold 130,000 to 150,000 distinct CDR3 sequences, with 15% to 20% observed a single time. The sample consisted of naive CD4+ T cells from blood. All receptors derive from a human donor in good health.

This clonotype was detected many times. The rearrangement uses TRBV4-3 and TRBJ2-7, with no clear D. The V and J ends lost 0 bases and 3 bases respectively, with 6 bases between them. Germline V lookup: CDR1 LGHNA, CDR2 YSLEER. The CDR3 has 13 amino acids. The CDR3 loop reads CASSQERYYEQYF. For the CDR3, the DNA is TGCGCCAGCAGCCAAGAGAGATACTACGAGCAGTACTTC.

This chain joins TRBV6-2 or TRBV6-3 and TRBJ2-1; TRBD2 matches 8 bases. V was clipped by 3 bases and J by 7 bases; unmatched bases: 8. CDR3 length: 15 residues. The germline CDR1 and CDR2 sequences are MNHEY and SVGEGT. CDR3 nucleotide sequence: TGTGCCAGCAGTTATGAAGCGGGAGTCGAAAATGAGCAGTTCTTC. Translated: CASSYEAGVENEQFF.

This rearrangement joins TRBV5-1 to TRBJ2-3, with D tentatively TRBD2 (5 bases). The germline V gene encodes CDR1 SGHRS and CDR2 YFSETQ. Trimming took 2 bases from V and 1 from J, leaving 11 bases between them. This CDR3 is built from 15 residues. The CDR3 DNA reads TGCGCCAGCAGCTTAGGAGTCGGGGGCACAGATACGCAGTATTTT. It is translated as CASSLGVGGTDTQYF. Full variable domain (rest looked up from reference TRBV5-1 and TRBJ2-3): KAGVTQTPRYLIKTRGQQVTLSCSPISGHRSVSWYQQTPGQGLQFLFEYFSETQRNKGNFPGRFSGRQFSNSRSEMNVSTLELGDSALYLCASSLGVGGTDTQYFGPGTRLTVL.

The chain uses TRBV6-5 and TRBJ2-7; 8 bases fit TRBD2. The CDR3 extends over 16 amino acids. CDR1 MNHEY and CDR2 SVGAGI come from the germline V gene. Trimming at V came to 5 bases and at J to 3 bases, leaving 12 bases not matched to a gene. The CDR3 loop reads CASSRGLSGGFYEQYF. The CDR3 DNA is TGTGCCAGCAGTCGAGGCCTGAGCGGGGGCTTCTACGAGCAGTACTTC.

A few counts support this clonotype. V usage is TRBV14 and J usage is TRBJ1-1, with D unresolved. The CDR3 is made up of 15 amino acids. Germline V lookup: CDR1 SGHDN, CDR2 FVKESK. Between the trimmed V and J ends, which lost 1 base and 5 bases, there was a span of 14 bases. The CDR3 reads CASSQVTGVDTEAFF. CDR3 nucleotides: TGTGCCAGCAGCCAAGTTACCGGGGTCGATACTGAAGCTTTCTTT.

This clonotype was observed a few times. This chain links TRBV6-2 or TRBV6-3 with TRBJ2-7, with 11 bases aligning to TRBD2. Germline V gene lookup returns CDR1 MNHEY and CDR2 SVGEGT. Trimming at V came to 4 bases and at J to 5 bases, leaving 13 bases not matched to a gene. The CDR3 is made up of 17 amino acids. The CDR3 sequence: CASSSGRLAGLLDEQYF. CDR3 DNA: TGTGCCAGCAGTTCCGGCCGACTAGCGGGACTACTGGACGAGCAGTACTTC.

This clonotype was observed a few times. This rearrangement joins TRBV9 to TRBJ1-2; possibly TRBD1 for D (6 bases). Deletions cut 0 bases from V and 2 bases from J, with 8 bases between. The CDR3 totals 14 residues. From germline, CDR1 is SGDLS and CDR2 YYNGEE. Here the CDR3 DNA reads TGTGCCAGCAGCGTAGATAGGGGGAACTATGGCTACACCTTC. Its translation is CASSVDRGNYGYTF.

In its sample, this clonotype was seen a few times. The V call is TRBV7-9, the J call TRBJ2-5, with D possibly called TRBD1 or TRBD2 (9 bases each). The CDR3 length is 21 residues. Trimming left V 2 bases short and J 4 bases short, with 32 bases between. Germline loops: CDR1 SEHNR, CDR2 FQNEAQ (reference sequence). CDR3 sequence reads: CASSLKRDRATSGPRVETQYF. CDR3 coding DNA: TGTGCCAGCAGCTTAAAGCGGGACAGGGCGACTAGCGGACCTCGGGTAGAGACCCAGTACTTC.

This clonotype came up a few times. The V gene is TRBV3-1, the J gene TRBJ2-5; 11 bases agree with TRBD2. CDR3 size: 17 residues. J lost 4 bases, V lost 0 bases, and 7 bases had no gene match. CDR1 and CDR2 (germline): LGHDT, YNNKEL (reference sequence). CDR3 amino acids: CASSQDITSGSRETQYF. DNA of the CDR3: TGTGCCAGCAGCCAAGATATAACTAGCGGGAGTAGAGAGACCCAGTACTTC.

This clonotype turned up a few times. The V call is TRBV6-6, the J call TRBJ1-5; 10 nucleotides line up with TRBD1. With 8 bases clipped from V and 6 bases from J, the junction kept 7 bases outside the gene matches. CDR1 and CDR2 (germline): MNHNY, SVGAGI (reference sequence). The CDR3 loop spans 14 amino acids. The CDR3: CASLRDRGGQPQHF. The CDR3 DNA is TGTGCCAGCCTCCGGGACAGGGGAGGTCAGCCCCAGCATTTT.

In nucleotides, the CDR3 is TGCGCCAGCAGCTTGGATGTCGGGGCCAACGTCCTGACTTTC. This translates into CASSLDVGANVLTF. The chain is built from TRBV5-1 and TRBJ2-6; D gene unclear. CDR3 length equals 14 residues. Trimming removed 0 bases at V and 4 bases at J, with 5 bases between. The germline V gene encodes CDR1 SGHRS and CDR2 YFSETQ.

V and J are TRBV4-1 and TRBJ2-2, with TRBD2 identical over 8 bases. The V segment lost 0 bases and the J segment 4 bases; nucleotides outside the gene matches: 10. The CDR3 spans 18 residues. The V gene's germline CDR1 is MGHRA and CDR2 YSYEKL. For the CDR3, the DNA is TGCGCCAGCAGCCAAGATAGTGGCAGCGGGAGATCCACCGGGGAGCTGTTTTTT. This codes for CASSQDSGSGRSTGELFF.

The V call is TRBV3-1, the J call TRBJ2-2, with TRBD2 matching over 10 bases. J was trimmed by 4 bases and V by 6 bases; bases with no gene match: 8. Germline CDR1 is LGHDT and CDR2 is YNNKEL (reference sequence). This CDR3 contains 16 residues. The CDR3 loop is CASSPRTSGRTGELFF. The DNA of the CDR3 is TGTGCCAGCAGTCCCCGGACTAGCGGTCGCACCGGGGAGCTGTTTTTT.

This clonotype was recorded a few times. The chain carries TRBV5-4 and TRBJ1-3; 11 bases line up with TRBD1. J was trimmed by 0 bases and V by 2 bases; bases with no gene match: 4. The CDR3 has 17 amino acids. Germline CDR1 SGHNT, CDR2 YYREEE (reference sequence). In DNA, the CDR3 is TGTGCCAGCAGCTTCGGACAGGGGGCTATCTCTGGAAACACCATATATTTT. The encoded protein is CASSFGQGAISGNTIYF.

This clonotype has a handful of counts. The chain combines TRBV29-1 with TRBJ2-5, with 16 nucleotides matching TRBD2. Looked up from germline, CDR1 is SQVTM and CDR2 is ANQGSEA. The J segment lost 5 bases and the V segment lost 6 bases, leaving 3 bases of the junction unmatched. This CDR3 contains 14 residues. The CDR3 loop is CSVAGLAGGETQYF. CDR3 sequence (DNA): TGCAGCGTCGCGGGACTAGCGGGAGGGGAGACCCAGTACTTC.

The CDR3 DNA is TGTGCCTGGACCCCGGGACTAGCGAGAGACAATGAGCAGTTCTTC. Amino acid sequence: CAWTPGLARDNEQFF. V gene TRBV30 combines with J gene TRBJ2-1; TRBD2 matches 10 bases. The CDR3 consists of 15 residues. Germline lookup yields CDR1 GTSNPN and CDR2 SVGIG (reference sequence). After removal of 4 bases from V and 5 bases from J, the junction contained 8 bases not matched to a gene.

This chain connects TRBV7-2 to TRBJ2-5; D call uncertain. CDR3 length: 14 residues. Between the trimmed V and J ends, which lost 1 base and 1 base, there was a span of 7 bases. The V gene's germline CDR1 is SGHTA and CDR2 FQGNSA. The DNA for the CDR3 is TGTGCCAGCAGCTTAGGACGACTCCAAGAGACCCAGTACTTC. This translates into CASSLGRLQETQYF.

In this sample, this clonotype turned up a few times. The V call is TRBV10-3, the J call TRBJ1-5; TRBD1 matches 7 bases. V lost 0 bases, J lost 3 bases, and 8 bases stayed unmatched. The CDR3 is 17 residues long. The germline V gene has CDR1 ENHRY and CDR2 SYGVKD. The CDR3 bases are TGTGCCATCAGTGAGTCGAAGGCAGGGGGACTCAATCAGCCCCAGCATTTT. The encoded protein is CAISESKAGGLNQPQHF.

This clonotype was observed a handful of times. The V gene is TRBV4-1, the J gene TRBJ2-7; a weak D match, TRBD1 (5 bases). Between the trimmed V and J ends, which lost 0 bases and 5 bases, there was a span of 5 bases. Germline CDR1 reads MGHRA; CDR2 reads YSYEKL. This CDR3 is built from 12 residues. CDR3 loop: CASSQEGDEQYF. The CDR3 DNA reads TGCGCCAGCAGCCAAGAAGGGGACGAGCAGTACTTC.

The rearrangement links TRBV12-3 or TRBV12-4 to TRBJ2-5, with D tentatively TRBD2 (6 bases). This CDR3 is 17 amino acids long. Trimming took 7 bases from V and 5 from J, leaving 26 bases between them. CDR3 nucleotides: TGTGCCAGCACCCGGGGAAGGAGGGGCTCGGGTCCGGAGACCCAGTACTTC. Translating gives CASTRGRRGSGPETQYF.